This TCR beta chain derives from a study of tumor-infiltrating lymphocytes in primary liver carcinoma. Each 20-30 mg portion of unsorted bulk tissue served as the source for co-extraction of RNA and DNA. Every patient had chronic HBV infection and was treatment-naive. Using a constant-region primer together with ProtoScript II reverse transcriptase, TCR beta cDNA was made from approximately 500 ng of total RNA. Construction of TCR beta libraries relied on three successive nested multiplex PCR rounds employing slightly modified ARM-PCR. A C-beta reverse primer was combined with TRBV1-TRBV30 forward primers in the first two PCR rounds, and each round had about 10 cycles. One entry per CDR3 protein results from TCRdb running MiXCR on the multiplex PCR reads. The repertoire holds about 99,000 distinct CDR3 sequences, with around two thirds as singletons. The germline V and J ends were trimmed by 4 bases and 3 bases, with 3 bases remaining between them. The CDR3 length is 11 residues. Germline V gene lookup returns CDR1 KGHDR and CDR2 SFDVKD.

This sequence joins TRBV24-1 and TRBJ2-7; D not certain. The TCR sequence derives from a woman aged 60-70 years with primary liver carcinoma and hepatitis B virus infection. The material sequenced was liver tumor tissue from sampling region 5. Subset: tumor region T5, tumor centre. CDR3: CATSDLYEQYF. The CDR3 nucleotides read TGTGCCACCAGTGACCTCTACGAGCAGTACTTC.